Sequencing of this T cell receptor (beta chain) was carried out in a study of T cell responses to AZD1222 COVID-19 vaccine (dated by TCRdb to the early 2020s). About the investigation overall: AZD1222 recipients with second doses at about 4 weeks or about 12 weeks were pooled, because spike-specific TCR depth and breadth did not differ between schedules. TCR sequencing covered some 240 trial participants: 200 to 210 given two doses of AZD1222 and some 25 given two doses of MenACWY control vaccine. Enrollment into the trials was organized by age into subgroups of 18-55, 56-69 and 70-plus years, and those subgroups contained roughly 150, 30 and 60 TCR-sequenced participants, respectively. The full study reports these points: Conclusions about previously exposed vaccinees were limited because only six AZD1222 recipients were SARS-CoV-2 seropositive at baseline. The 56-69-year group was small, and its depth increase did not reach significance, likely because of low power. Participants were mostly white British and included more females than males, and it was suggested by the authors that clonal diversity may have been underestimated. Because no samples from the day 14 peak response were available, repertoires could be characterized only after the peak T cell response. CD4 TCRs associated with the vaccine covered the entire spike protein, and the dominant responses were in regions 160-218 and 743-854. Nearly half of unique spike-specific TCRs reportedly recognized epitopes outside regions mutated in the B.1.351 and B.1.1.7 variants. After two AZD1222 doses, both the breadth and the depth of spike-specific TCRs were significantly higher than at day 0 and than in MenACWY recipients.

Reading from cysteine to phenylalanine, the CDR3 counts 15 amino acids. Only CDR3 DNA is held: 45 bases, read in frame from base 1. CDR1 SNHLY and CDR2 FYNNEI are derived from the germline V gene. The trim is 1 base for V and 7 bases for J, with a gap of 14 bases between the germline ends. The CDR3 regions of human TCRbeta chains were analyzed by immunosequencing. Under the source paper's analysis protocol: TCRs in the repertoires were compared against a reference library of SARS-CoV-2-specific TCRs that had been generated with the MIRA antigen-specificity platform. Breadth meant the fraction of unique TCRs that were SARS-CoV-2-associated, whereas depth meant the fraction of total T cells that were SARS-CoV-2-associated. Using the MIRA data, each spike-specific TCR was mapped to the spike region that the TCR reacts to and placed in a CD4 or CD8 class. Log10-transformed breadth and depth values were compared by one-way ANOVA with Sidak's multiple comparisons tests. TCRdb re-hosts the immuneACCESS table, in-frame sequences only. Its copies lack some clones; in the studies checked, an unresolved V gene accounts for under half of them, and the cause for the rest is not known. V and J calls and clone size are those listed in that table; D and trimming were worked out from the DNA. The sample contains about 28,000 clones, around 80% of them found a single time. In total, the top ten clones hold about 5.3% of the sample.

This sample's time point label indicates: baseline before first vaccination. Vaccinee samples came from UK trials COV001 and COV002, including a single-blind randomized controlled phase 2/3 trial of AZD1222 (ChAdOx1 nCoV-19) in healthy adults. Trial participant PBMC samples were collected at day 0 and day 28 after the second dose for TCRbeta chain sequencing. On this clone itself: What antigen it recognizes has not been identified. Qualities for individual bases were not recorded, and no much larger clone is one base off.

In this chain, TRBV2 is recombined with TRBJ1-3, with the D gene uncertain. The sample was peripheral blood, taken on day 0 of AZD1222 vaccination. This TCR came from an adult in good health. CDR3 sequence: CASSEGVGGWNTIYF. The sequenced DNA: TGTGCCAGCAGTGAAGGAGTGGGCGGGTGGAACACCATATATTTT.